This T cell receptor (beta chain) derives from a study of response to subunit inactivated influenza vaccine. MiXCR, applied by TCRdb to the RT-PCR reads, yields one record per CDR3 protein. The table shows 500,000 to 600,000 distinct CDR3 sequences, with about 11% occurring only once. This clonotype was seen more than once but under ten times. The CDR3 has 11 residues. Germline V lookup: CDR1 SGDLS, CDR2 YYNGEE. Trimming took 3 bases from V and 12 from J, leaving 10 bases between them. Separately, the same data were catalogued under a study of T cells expressing NK-cell markers. Turning to that study: Generation of TCR beta cDNA was performed by 5'RACE template switching incorporating UMIs.

The TCR comes from a man over 45 who received an inactivated influenza vaccine. Source: PBMCs from blood, taken on the day of vaccination. V gene TRBV9 combines with J gene TRBJ2-1; TRBD2 might be the D (6 bases). In DNA, the CDR3 is TGTGCCAGCAGCGAAGGGACTTGGCAGTTCTTC. Translating it yields CASSEGTWQFF.